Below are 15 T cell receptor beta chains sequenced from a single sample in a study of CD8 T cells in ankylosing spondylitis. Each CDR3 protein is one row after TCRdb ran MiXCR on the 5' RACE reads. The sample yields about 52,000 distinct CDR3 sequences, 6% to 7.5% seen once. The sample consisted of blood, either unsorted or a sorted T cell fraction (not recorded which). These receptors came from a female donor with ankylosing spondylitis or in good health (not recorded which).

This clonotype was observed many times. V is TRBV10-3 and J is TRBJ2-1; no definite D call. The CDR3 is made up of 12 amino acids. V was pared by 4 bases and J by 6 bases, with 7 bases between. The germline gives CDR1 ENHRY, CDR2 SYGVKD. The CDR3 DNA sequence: TGTGCCATCAGTGGAGTGAGCAATGAGCAGTTCTTC. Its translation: CAISGVSNEQFF.

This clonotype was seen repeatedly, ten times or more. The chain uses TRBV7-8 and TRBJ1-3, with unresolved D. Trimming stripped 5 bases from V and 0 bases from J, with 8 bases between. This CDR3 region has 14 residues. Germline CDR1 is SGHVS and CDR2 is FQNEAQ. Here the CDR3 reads CASSTRNSGNTIYF. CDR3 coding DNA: TGTGCCAGCAGCACGCGGAACTCTGGAAACACCATATATTTT. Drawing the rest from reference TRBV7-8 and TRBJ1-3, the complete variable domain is GAGVSQSPRYKVAKRGQDVALRCDPISGHVSLFWYQQALGQGPEFLTYFQNEAQLDKSGLPSDRFFAERPEGSVSTLKIQRTQQEDSAVYLCASSTRNSGNTIYFGEGSWLTVV.

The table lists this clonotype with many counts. CDR3: CASSLAVLMNTGELFF. CDR3 coding DNA: TGTGCCAGCAGCTTAGCAGTACTAATGAACACCGGGGAGCTGTTTTTT. The V gene is TRBV11-2, the J gene TRBJ2-2; no reliable D call. The germline V gene has CDR1 SGHAT and CDR2 FQNNGV. V was cut by 1 base and J by 1 base, with 10 bases left in between. The CDR3 spans 16 residues.

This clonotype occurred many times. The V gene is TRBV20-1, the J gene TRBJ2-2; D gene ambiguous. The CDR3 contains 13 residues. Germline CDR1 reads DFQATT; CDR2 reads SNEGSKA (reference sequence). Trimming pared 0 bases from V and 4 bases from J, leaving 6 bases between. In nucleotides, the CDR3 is TGCAGTGCTAGAGATCTAGGCACCGGGGAGCTGTTTTTT. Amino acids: CSARDLGTGELFF.

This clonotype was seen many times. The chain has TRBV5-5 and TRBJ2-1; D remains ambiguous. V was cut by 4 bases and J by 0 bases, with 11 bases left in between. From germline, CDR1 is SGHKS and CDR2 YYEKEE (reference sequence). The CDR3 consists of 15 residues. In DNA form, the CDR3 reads TGTGCCAGCAGCCCCTACGTCCGCTCCTACAATGAGCAGTTCTTC. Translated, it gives CASSPYVRSYNEQFF.

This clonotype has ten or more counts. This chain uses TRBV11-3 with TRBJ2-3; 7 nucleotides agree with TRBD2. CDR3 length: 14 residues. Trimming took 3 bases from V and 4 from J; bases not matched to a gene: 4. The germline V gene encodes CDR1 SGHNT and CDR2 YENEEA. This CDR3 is CASSFGGGADTQYF. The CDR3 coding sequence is TGTGCCAGCAGCTTTGGGGGGGGTGCAGATACGCAGTATTTT.

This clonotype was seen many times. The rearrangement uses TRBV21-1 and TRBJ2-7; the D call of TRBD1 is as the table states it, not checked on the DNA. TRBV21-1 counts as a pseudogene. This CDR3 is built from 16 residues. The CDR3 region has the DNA TGTGCCAGCAGCAAAGACGGAACAGGCGGCTCCTACGAGCAGTACGTC. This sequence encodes CASSKDGTGGSYEQYV.

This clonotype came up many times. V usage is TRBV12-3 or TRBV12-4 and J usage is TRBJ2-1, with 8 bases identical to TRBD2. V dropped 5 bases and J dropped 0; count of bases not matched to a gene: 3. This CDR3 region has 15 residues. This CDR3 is CASSPTSGSYNEQFF. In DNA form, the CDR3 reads TGTGCCAGCAGTCCCACTAGCGGCTCCTACAATGAGCAGTTCTTC.

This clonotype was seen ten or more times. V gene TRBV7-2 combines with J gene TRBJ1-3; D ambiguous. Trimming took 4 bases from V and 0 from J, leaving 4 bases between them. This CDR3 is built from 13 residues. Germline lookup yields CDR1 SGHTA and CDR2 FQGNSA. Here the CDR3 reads CASSSGSGNTIYF. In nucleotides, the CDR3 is TGTGCCAGCAGCTCTGGCTCTGGAAACACCATATATTTT.

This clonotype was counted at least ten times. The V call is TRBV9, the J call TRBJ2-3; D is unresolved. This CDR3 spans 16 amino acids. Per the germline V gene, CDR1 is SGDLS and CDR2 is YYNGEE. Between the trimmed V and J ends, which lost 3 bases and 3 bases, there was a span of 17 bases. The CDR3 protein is CASSALPLTPTDTQYF. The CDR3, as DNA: TGTGCCAGCAGCGCCCTCCCCCTAACTCCAACAGATACGCAGTATTTT. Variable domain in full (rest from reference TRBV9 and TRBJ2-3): DSGVTQTPKHLITATGQRVTLRCSPRSGDLSVYWYQQSLDQGLQFLIQYYNGEERAKGNILERFSAQQFPDLHSELNLSSLELGDSALYFCASSALPLTPTDTQYFGPGTRLTVL.

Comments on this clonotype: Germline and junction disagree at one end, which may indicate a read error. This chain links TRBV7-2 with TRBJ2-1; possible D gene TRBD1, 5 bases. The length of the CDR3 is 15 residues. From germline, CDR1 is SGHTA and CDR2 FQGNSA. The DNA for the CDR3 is TGTGCCAGCAGCTTAGAACAGGCAGTCTACAGTGAGCAGTTCTTC. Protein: CASSLEQAVYSEQFF.

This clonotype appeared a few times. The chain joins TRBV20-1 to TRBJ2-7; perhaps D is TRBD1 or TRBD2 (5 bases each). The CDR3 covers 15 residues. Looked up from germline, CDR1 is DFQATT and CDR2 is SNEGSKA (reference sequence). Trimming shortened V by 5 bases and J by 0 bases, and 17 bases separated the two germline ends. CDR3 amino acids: CSAGAGGTSSYEQYF. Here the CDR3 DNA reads TGCAGTGCTGGGGCTGGGGGTACGAGCTCCTACGAGCAGTACTTC.

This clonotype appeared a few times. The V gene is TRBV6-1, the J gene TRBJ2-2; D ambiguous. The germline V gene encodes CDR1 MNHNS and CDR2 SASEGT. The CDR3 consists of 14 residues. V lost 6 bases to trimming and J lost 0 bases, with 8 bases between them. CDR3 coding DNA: TGTGCCAGCAGAAGCAGAGCGAACACCGGGGAGCTGTTTTTT. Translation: CASRSRANTGELFF.

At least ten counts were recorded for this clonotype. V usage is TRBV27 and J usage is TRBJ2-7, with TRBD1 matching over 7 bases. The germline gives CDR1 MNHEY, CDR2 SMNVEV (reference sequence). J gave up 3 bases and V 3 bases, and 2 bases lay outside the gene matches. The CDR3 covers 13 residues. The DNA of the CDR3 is TGTGCCAGCAGTTTTACAGGGGACTACGAGCAGTACTTC. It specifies CASSFTGDYEQYF.

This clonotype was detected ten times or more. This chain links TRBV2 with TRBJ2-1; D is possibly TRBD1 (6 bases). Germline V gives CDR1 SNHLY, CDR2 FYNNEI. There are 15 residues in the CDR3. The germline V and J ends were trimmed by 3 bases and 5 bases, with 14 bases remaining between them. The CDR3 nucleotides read TGTGCCAGCAGTGACGACAGGAGAGTCAACAATGAGCAGTTCTTC. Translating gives CASSDDRRVNNEQFF.